These 13 T cell receptor beta chains were all obtained from the same sample, sequenced in a study of blood T cell repertoires in COVID-19. TCRdb's table, derived via immunoSEQ multiplex PCR, lists solely in-frame clones and lacks some. Altogether approximately 340,000 clones are present, approximately 82% being singletons, with the ten largest covering 3%. The sequenced material came from peripheral blood. These receptor sequences come from a man aged 25 to 40 with active or convalescent COVID-19.

V usage is TRBV2 and J usage is TRBJ2-3; weak D call: TRBD2 (6 bases). There are 14 residues in the CDR3. Germline V gene data show CDR1 as SNHLY and CDR2 as FYNNEI. Trimming removed 7 bases from V and 2 bases from J, with 13 bases in between. The CDR3 is CASKTGVTTDTQYF. CDR3 DNA sequence: TGTGCCAGCAAAACGGGAGTAACCACAGATACGCAGTATTTT.

The chain joins TRBV4-1 to TRBJ1-5; no clear D gene. Trimming pared 5 bases from V and 3 bases from J, leaving 11 bases between. CDR3 length equals 14 residues. In germline, CDR1 is MGHRA, CDR2 YSYEKL. This CDR3 is CASSTRRINQPQHF. In DNA, the CDR3 is TGCGCCAGCAGCACTCGCAGGATCAATCAGCCCCAGCATTTT.

This rearrangement joins TRBV5-5 to TRBJ1-4; tentatively, D is TRBD1 (5 bases). Germline V gene lookup returns CDR1 SGHKS and CDR2 YYEKEE (reference sequence). The V and J ends lost 6 bases and 12 bases respectively, with 12 bases between them. The CDR3 has 11 residues. In DNA, the CDR3 is TGTGCCAGCACCCTAACAGGTCAACTGTTTTTT. It specifies CASTLTGQLFF.

This clone has a single count. V and J are TRBV5-1 and TRBJ2-7, with D tentatively TRBD1 (5 bases). Germline lookup yields CDR1 SGHRS and CDR2 YFSETQ. The CDR3 sequence is 14 residues long. V was clipped by 3 bases and J by 3 bases, with 13 bases between them. CDR3 loop: CASSSKQGDYEQYF. For the CDR3, the DNA is TGCGCCAGCAGCTCGAAGCAGGGTGACTACGAGCAGTACTTC.

This sequence joins TRBV30 and TRBJ2-7, with 10 bases aligning to TRBD2. Germline V CDR1 and CDR2: GTSNPN, SVGIG (reference sequence). This CDR3 comprises 14 residues. J gave up 5 bases and V 0 bases, and 4 bases lay outside the gene matches. The CDR3 DNA sequence: TGTGCCTGGAGTGTACTAGCGGGATACCACGAGCAGTACTTC. This encodes CAWSVLAGYHEQYF.

The chain carries TRBV6-5 and TRBJ1-1; 7 nucleotides match TRBD1. Germline values: CDR1 MNHEY, CDR2 SVGAGI. The CDR3 has 14 residues. V was clipped by 5 bases and J by 3 bases; unmatched bases: 6. The CDR3 loop reads CASSQSGTDTEAFF. CDR3 nucleotides: TGTGCCAGCAGTCAATCGGGGACAGACACTGAAGCTTTCTTT.

The gene calls are TRBV19 and TRBJ2-7; 8 nucleotides align to TRBD2. This CDR3 region has 16 residues. From germline, CDR1 is LNHDA and CDR2 SQIVND (reference sequence). Trimming removed 5 bases from V and 6 bases from J; junction bases left unmatched: 15. The DNA for the CDR3 is TGTGCCAGTAGTGGGATCTACACCGGGACTAGTGTCGAGCAGTACTTC. Protein: CASSGIYTGTSVEQYF.

The chain is built from TRBV2 and TRBJ1-5, with TRBD1 as a possible D gene (5 bases). The CDR3 extends over 14 amino acids. The germline gives CDR1 SNHLY, CDR2 FYNNEI. Trimming pared 3 bases from V and 0 bases from J, leaving 6 bases between. The CDR3 here is CASSDRASNQPQHF. CDR3 bases: TGTGCCAGCAGTGACAGGGCTAGCAATCAGCCCCAGCATTTT.

The V and J genes are TRBV29-1 and TRBJ2-1; D is unclear. Germline V lookup: CDR1 SQVTM, CDR2 ANQGSEA. V shed 1 base and J shed 6 bases, with 7 bases lying between them. This CDR3 region has 12 residues. DNA of the CDR3: TGCAGCGTTGAAGTCGTCCTCAATGAGCAGTTCTTC. The encoded protein is CSVEVVLNEQFF.

The chain joins TRBV4-2 to TRBJ2-3, with 9 nucleotides matching TRBD1. The germline V gene has CDR1 LGHNA and CDR2 YNFKEQ. This CDR3 is built from 15 residues. With 3 bases clipped from V and 6 bases from J, the junction kept 7 bases outside the gene matches. CDR3 bases: TGTGCCAGCAGCCACTCACAGGGGGCTACGGATACGCAGTATTTT. Its translation: CASSHSQGATDTQYF.

The chain is built from TRBV29-1 and TRBJ1-1; tentative D call: TRBD1 (5 bases). The CDR3 extends over 14 amino acids. Germline V lookup: CDR1 SQVTM, CDR2 ANQGSEA. The ends were cut back, 0 bases at V and 9 bases at J, with 17 bases in the middle. The CDR3 bases are TGCAGCGTTGAAGAGGTGGGGCAAAAGCGAAAAGCTTTCTTT. It encodes CSVEEVGQKRKAFF.

This chain joins TRBV4-3 and TRBJ2-3, with TRBD2 identical over 10 bases. This CDR3 has 17 amino acids. J lost 5 bases, V lost 0 bases, and 8 bases had no gene match. Germline values: CDR1 LGHNA, CDR2 YSLEER. CDR3 protein: CASSQDRRQRGGDTQYF. The DNA for the CDR3 is TGCGCCAGCAGCCAAGATCGACGACAGCGGGGGGGAGATACGCAGTATTTT.

The CDR3 nucleotides are TGTGCCAGTAGTATCGGGTACGGAGACACAGATACGCAGTATTTT. Its protein product is CASSIGYGDTDTQYF. The genes are TRBV19 and TRBJ2-3; D call uncertain. This CDR3 comprises 15 residues. The V and J ends lost 3 bases and 2 bases respectively, with 12 bases between them. Germline assignment: CDR1 LNHDA and CDR2 SQIVND (reference sequence).